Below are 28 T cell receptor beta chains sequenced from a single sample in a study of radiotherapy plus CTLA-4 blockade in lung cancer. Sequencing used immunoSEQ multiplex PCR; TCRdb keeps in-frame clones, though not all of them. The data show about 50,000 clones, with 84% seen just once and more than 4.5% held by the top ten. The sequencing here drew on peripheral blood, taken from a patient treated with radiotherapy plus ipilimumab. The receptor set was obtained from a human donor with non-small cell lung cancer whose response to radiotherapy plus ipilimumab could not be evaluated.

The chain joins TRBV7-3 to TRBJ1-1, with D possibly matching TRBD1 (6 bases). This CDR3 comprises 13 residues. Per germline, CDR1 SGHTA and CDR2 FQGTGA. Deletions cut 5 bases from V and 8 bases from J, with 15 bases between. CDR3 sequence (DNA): TGTGCCAGCAGCCCCCAATTACAGGGAGAAGCTTTCTTT. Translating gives CASSPQLQGEAFF. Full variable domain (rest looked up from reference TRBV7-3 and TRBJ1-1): GAGVSQTPSNKVTEKGKYVELRCDPISGHTALYWYRQSLGQGPEFLIYFQGTGAADDSGLPNDRFFAVRPEGSVSTLKIQRTERGDSAVYLCASSPQLQGEAFFGQGTRLTVV.

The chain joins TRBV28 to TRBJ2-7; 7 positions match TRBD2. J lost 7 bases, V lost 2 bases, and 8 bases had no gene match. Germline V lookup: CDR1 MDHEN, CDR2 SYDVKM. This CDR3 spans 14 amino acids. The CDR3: CASSLTGGAREQYF. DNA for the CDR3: TGTGCCAGCAGTTTAACGGGAGGCGCGAGAGAGCAGTACTTC.

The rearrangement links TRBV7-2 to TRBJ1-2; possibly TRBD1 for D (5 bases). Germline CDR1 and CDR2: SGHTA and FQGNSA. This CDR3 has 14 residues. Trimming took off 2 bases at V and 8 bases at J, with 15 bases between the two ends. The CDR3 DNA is TGTGCCAGCAGCTTAAGTAGCAGGGAGGACGGCTACACCTTC. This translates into CASSLSSREDGYTF.

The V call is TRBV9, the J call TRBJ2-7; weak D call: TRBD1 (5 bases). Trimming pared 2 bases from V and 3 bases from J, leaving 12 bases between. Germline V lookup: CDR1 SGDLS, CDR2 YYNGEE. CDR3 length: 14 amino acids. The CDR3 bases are TGTGCCAGCAGCGTGGGCTCTACAGGCTACGAGCAGTACTTC. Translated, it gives CASSVGSTGYEQYF.

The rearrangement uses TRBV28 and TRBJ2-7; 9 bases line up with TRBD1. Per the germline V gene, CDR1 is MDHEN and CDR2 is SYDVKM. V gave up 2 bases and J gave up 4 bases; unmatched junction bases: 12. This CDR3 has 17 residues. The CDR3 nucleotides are TGTGCCAGCAGTTTACCTGGGGCCGGACAGGGGATATACGAGCAGTACTTC. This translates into CASSLPGAGQGIYEQYF.

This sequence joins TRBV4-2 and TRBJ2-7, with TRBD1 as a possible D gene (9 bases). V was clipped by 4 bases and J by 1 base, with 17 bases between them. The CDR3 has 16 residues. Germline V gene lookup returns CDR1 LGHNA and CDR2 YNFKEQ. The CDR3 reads CASSRIAGQGSYEQYF. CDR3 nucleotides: TGTGCCAGCAGCCGGATAGCGGGACAGGGATCCTACGAGCAGTACTTC.

The CDR3 DNA reads as TGCGCCAGCAGCCAAGATGGATGGGCGGGAATTGGCTACGAGCAGTACTTC. Translating it yields CASSQDGWAGIGYEQYF. The V and J genes are TRBV4-1 and TRBJ2-7; tentative D call: TRBD2 (6 bases). The CDR3 length is 17 residues. Germline V gene lookup returns CDR1 MGHRA and CDR2 YSYEKL. Trimming pared 0 bases from V and 3 bases from J, leaving 18 bases between.

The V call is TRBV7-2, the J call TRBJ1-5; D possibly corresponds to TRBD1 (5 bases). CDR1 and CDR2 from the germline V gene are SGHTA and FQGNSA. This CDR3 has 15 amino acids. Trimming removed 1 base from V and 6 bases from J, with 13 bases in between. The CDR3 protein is CASSLESGKGQPQHF. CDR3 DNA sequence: TGTGCCAGCAGCTTAGAGTCAGGGAAGGGTCAGCCCCAGCATTTT.

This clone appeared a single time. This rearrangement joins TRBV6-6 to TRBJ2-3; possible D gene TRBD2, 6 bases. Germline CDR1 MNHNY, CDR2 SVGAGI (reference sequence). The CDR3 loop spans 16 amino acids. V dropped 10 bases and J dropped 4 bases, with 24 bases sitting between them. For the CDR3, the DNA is TGTGCCACGAGACGAACAGGAGGGGCGCTCGCAGATACGCAGTATTTT. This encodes CATRRTGGALADTQYF.

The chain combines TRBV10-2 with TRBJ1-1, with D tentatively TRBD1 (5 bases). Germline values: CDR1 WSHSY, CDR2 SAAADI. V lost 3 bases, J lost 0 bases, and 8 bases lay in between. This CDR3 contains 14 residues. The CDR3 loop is CASSDWGMNTEAFF. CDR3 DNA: TGCGCCAGCAGTGATTGGGGCATGAACACTGAAGCTTTCTTT.

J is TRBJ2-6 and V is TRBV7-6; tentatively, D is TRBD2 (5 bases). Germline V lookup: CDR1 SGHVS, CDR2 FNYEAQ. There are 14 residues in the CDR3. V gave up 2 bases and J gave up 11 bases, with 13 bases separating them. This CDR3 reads CASSLINGVHVLTF. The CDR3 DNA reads TGTGCCAGCAGCTTAATCAACGGGGTGCACGTCCTGACTTTC.

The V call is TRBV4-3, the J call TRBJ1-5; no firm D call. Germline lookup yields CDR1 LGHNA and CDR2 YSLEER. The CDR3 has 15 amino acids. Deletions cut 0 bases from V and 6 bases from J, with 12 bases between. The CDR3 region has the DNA TGCGCCAGCAGCCAAGACCCCGGGAAGGGTCAGCCCCAGCATTTT. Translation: CASSQDPGKGQPQHF.

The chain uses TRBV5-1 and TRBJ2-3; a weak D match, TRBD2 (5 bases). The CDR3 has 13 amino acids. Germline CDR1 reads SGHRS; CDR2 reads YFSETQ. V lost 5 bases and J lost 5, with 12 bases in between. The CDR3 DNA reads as TGCGCCAGCAGGAGGGATGTGGGAGATACGCAGTATTTT. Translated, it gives CASRRDVGDTQYF.

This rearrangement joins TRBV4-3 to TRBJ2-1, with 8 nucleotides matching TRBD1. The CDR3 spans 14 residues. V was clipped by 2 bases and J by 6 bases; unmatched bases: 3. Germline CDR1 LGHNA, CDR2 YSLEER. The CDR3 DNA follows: TGCGCCAGCAGCCAAAATACAGGGGGCAATGAGCAGTTCTTC. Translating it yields CASSQNTGGNEQFF.

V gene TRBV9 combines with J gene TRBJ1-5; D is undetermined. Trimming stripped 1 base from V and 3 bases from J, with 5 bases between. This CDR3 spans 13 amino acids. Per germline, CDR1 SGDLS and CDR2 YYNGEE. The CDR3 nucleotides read TGTGCCAGCAGCGTATTGGCCAATCAGCCCCAGCATTTT. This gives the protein CASSVLANQPQHF.

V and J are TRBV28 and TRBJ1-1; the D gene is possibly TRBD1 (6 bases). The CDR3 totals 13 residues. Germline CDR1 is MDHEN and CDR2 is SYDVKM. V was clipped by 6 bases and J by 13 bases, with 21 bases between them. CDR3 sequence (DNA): TGTGCCAGCAGCAGACAGGTCCCGTCTGGAGGTTTCTTT. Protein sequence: CASSRQVPSGGFF.

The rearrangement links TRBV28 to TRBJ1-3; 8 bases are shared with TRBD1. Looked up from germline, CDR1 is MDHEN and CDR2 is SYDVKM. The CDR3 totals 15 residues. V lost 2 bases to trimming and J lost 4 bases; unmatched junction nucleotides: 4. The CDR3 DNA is TGTGCCAGCAGTTTACACCGGACAGGGGGAAACACCATATATTTT. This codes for CASSLHRTGGNTIYF.

The CDR3 is CASSSLGGGNQPQHF. In DNA, the CDR3 is TGTGCCAGCAGTTCCCTGGGGGGTGGCAATCAGCCCCAGCATTTT. This chain uses TRBV27 with TRBJ1-5; D is perhaps TRBD1 (5 bases). Between the trimmed V and J ends, which lost 4 bases and 2 bases, there was a span of 12 bases. The CDR3 sequence is 15 residues long. Germline V gene sequence: CDR1 MNHEY, CDR2 SMNVEV (reference sequence).

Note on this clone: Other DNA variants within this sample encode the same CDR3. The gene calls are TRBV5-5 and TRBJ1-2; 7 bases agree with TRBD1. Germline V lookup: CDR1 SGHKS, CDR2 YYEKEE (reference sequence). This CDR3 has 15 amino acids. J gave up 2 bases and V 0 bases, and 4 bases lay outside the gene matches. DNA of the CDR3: TGTGCCAGCAGCTTGGGGGACAGTACAAACTATGGCTACACCTTC. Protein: CASSLGDSTNYGYTF.

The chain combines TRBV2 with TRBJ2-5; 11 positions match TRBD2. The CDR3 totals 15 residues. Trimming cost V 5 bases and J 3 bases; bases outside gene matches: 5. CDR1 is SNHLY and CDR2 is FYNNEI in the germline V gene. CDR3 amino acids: CASSLAGGEKETQYF. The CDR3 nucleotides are TGTGCCAGCAGTCTAGCGGGAGGAGAAAAAGAGACCCAGTACTTC.

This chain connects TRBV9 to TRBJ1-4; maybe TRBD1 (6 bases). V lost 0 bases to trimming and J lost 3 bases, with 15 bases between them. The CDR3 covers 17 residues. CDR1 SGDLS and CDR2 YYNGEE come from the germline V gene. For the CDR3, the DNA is TGTGCCAGCAGCGTAGAGGGGCAGGGGTGGCCTAATGAAAAACTGTTTTTT. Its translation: CASSVEGQGWPNEKLFF. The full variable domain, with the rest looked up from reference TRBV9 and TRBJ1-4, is DSGVTQTPKHLITATGQRVTLRCSPRSGDLSVYWYQQSLDQGLQFLIQYYNGEERAKGNILERFSAQQFPDLHSELNLSSLELGDSALYFCASSVEGQGWPNEKLFFGSGTQLSVL.

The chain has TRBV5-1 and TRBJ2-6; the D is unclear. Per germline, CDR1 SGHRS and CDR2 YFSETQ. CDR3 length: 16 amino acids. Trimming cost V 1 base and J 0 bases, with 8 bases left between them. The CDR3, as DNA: TGCGCCAGCAGCTTGCAGGTGAGCTCTGGGGCCAACGTCCTGACTTTC. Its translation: CASSLQVSSGANVLTF. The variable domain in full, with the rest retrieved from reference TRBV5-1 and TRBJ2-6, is KAGVTQTPRYLIKTRGQQVTLSCSPISGHRSVSWYQQTPGQGLQFLFEYFSETQRNKGNFPGRFSGRQFSNSRSEMNVSTLELGDSALYLCASSLQVSSGANVLTFGAGSRLTVL.

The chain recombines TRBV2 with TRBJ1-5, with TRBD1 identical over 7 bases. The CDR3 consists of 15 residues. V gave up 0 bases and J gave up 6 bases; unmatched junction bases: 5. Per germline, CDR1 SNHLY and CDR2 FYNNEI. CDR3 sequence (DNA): TGTGCCAGCAGTGAAGCACAGGGGATGGGTCAGCCCCAGCATTTT. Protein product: CASSEAQGMGQPQHF.

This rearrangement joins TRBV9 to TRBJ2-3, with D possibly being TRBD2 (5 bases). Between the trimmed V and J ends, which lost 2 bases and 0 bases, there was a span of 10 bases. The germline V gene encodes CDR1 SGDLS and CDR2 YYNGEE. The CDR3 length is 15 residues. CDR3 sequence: CASSVEGFSTDTQYF. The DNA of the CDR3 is TGTGCCAGCAGCGTCGAGGGCTTCAGCACAGATACGCAGTATTTT.

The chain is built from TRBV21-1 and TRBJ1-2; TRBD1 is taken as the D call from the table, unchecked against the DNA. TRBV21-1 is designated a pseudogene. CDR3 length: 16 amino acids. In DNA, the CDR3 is TGTGCCAGCAGACTAAAGGGGGCCTTACTCCCCTATGGCTACACCTTC. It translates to CASRLKGALLPYGYTF.

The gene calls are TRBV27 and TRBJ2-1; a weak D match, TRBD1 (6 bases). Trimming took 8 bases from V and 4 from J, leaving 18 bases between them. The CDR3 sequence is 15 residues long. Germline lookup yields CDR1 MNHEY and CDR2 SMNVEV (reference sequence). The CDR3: CASSALAGDYNEQFF. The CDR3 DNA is TGTGCCAGCTCCGCCTTAGCAGGGGATTACAATGAGCAGTTCTTC.

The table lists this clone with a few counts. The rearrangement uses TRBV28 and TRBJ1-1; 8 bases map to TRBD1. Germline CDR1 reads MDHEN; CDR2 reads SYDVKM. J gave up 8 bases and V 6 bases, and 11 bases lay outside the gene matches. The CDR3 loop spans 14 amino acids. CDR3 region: CASRPQGDRVEAFF. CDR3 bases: TGTGCCAGCAGACCACAGGGGGATAGAGTCGAAGCTTTCTTT.

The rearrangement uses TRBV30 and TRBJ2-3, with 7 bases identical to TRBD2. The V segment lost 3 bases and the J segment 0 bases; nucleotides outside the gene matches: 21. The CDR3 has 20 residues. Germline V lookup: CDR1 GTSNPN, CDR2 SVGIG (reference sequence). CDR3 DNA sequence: TGTGCCTGGAGCGGCGATGGGATAGCGGGTGACCTTTCTAGCACAGATACGCAGTATTTT. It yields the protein CAWSGDGIAGDLSSTDTQYF. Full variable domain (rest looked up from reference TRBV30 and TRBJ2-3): SQTIHQWPATLVQPVGSPLSLECTVEGTSNPNLYWYRQAAGRGLQLLFYSVGIGQISSEVPQNLSASRPQDRQFILSSKKLLLSDSGFYLCAWSGDGIAGDLSSTDTQYFGPGTRLTVL.